The rows below give T cell receptor beta chains drawn from one sample of a study of Graves' ophthalmopathy and Graves' hyperthyroidism. TCRdb reanalysed the multiplex PCR reads using MiXCR and keeps one entry per CDR3 protein. The sample records around 520,000 distinct CDR3 sequences, about two fifths being singletons. Sequencing used peripheral blood or thyroid tissue (not recorded which). The receptors originated from an adult man with Graves' hyperthyroidism. Each CDR3 is given with its conserved first and last residue. D genes are given only for firm matches. Size is stated for part of the rows, as once, few or many counts, or as a class when the clone is expanded.

J	D	V	size	CDR3	DNA
TRBJ1-5	-	TRBV12-3/TRBV12-4	many	CASSFLGANQPQHF	TGTGCCAGCAGTTTTCTGGGGGCAAACCAGCCCCAGCATTTT
TRBJ1-1	TRBD1	TRBV5-1	few	CASAWTGFTEAFF	TGCGCCAGCGCGTGGACAGGGTTCACTGAAGCTTTCTTT
TRBJ1-1	-	TRBV12-3/TRBV12-4	-	CASTWGKNTEAFF	TGTGCCAGCACCTGGGGGAAGAACACTGAAGCTTTCTTT
TRBJ1-2	-	TRBV10-3	-	CAIRSAGLIYGYTF	TGTGCCATCAGATCAGCGGGGCTTATCTATGGCTACACCTTC
TRBJ2-7	TRBD2	TRBV20-1	-	CSVLAGTYEQYF	TGCAGTGTTCTAGCGGGAACCTACGAGCAGTACTTC
TRBJ2-3	-	TRBV2	few	CASSDEDTQYF	TGTGCCAGCAGTGATGAAGATACGCAGTATTTT
TRBJ1-1	-	TRBV6-5	many	CASSSRRNTEAFF	TGTGCCAGCAGCTCACGGAGGAACACTGAAGCTTTCTTT
TRBJ2-7	-	TRBV10-3	-	CAISESTPTVAYEQYF	TGTGCCATCAGTGAGTCGACTCCTACGGTGGCCTACGAGCAGTACTTC
TRBJ2-7	TRBD1	TRBV20-1	-	CSARDGTGGYNEQYF	TGCAGTGCTAGAGATGGGACAGGGGGGTACAATGAGCAGTACTTC
TRBJ2-7	TRBD1	TRBV25-1	few	CASRRGTAGAHEQYF	TGTGCCAGCAGACGAGGGACAGCAGGGGCCCACGAGCAGTACTTC
TRBJ1-4	-	TRBV6-6	-	CASSEVGYNEKLFF	TGTGCCAGCAGTGAAGTGGGCTATAATGAAAAACTGTTTTTT
TRBJ2-5	TRBD2	TRBV7-7	-	CASGERETQYF	TGTGCTAGCGGGGAGCGGGAGACCCAGTACTTC
TRBJ1-2	-	TRBV6-4	many	CASNVYRRLNYGYTF	TGTGCCAGCAACGTTTACAGAAGACTTAACTATGGCTACACCTTC
TRBJ2-6	-	TRBV28	few	CASNPGSLAGANVLTF	TGTGCCAGCAATCCAGGGAGCCTCGCTGGGGCCAACGTCCTGACTTTC
TRBJ2-7	-	TRBV7-9	many	CASSLKFPATNEQYF	TGTGCCAGCAGCCTCAAGTTCCCCGCGACAAACGAGCAGTACTTC
TRBJ2-7	TRBD1	TRBV5-4	-	CASSRGTGEFYEQYF	TGTGCCAGCAGCCGGGGGACAGGGGAGTTCTACGAGCAGTACTTC
TRBJ1-5	-	TRBV7-9	-	CASRGGHNSNQPQHF	TGCGCCAGCAGGGGAGGACATAATAGCAATCAGCCCCAGCATTTT
TRBJ2-7	TRBD2	TRBV29-1	-	CSVRTSGEFYEQYF	TGCAGCGTAAGAACTAGCGGGGAGTTCTACGAGCAGTACTTC
TRBJ2-7	-	TRBV6-2/TRBV6-3	few	CASSSLERGLSFYEQYF	TGTGCCAGCAGTTCACTAGAAAGGGGTTTGAGCTTCTACGAGCAGTACTTC
TRBJ1-1	-	TRBV6-5	-	CASSYQGGATEAFF	TGTGCCAGCAGTTACCAGGGTGGGGCGACTGAAGCTTTCTTT
TRBJ2-5	-	TRBV25-1	few	CASSRQGGETQCF	TGTGCCAGCAGTCGGCAGGGGGGAGAGACCCAGTGCTTC
TRBJ1-1	TRBD1	TRBV18	few	CASSPGTAEAFF	TGTGCCAGCTCGCCAGGGACAGCTGAAGCTTTCTTT
TRBJ2-6	-	TRBV9	-	CASSVAPLTGTGANVLTF	TGTGCCAGCAGCGTAGCCCCGCTAACAGGTACTGGGGCCAACGTCCTGACTTTC
TRBJ2-5	TRBD2	TRBV29-1	-	CSVTLGRSGTQYF	TGCAGCGTCACACTCGGGAGGAGTGGGACCCAGTACTTC
TRBJ1-2	-	TRBV2	-	CASGTSIRGYTF	TGTGCCAGCGGGACAAGCATTCGTGGCTACACCTTC
TRBJ1-2	TRBD1	TRBV19	many	CASSPGQGGRYGYTF	TGTGCCAGTAGTCCCGGACAGGGGGGTAGGTATGGCTACACCTTC
TRBJ2-2	TRBD2	TRBV9	many	CASSGKAGVTGELFF	TGTGCCAGCAGCGGAAAAGCGGGAGTTACCGGGGAGCTGTTTTTT
TRBJ1-1	-	TRBV30	-	CAWRPGVREAFF	TGTGCCTGGAGGCCAGGGGTCAGAGAAGCTTTCTTT
TRBJ2-3	-	TRBV25-1	few	CASRRGGWDTQYF	TGTGCCAGCAGGAGGGGGGGATGGGATACGCAGTATTTT
TRBJ2-1	-	TRBV5-1	-	CASSDNGFAHNEQFF	TGCGCCAGCAGCGATAATGGGTTTGCGCACAATGAGCAGTTCTTC
TRBJ1-3	TRBD1	TRBV7-6	many	CASSKQGVSGGNTIYF	TGTGCCAGCAGCAAACAGGGGGTTAGCGGTGGAAACACCATATATTTT
TRBJ2-2	TRBD2	TRBV9	many	CASSPRLAATGELFF	TGTGCCAGCAGCCCAAGACTAGCAGCGACCGGGGAGCTGTTTTTT
TRBJ2-7	-	TRBV29-1	many	CSGTASYEQYF	TGCAGCGGAACCGCGTCCTACGAGCAGTACTTC
TRBJ2-7	TRBD1	TRBV6-5	many	CASSLVTGPYEQYF	TGTGCCAGCAGTTTGGTGACAGGGCCCTACGAGCAGTACTTC
TRBJ1-5	-	TRBV20-1	-	CSAREAVNGQPQHF	TGCAGTGCTAGAGAGGCAGTTAACGGGCAGCCCCAGCATTTT
TRBJ2-5	-	TRBV7-9	many	CASSWDEALIVETQYF	TGTGCCAGCAGCTGGGACGAGGCCCTCATTGTGGAGACCCAGTACTTC
TRBJ1-2	-	TRBV29-1	many	CSVSATGLVGYTF	TGCAGCGTATCAGCCACGGGGCTAGTTGGCTACACCTTC
TRBJ1-4	-	TRBV2	-	CASSDDGRGVREKLFF	TGTGCCAGCAGTGACGACGGGCGGGGAGTGCGGGAAAAACTGTTTTTT